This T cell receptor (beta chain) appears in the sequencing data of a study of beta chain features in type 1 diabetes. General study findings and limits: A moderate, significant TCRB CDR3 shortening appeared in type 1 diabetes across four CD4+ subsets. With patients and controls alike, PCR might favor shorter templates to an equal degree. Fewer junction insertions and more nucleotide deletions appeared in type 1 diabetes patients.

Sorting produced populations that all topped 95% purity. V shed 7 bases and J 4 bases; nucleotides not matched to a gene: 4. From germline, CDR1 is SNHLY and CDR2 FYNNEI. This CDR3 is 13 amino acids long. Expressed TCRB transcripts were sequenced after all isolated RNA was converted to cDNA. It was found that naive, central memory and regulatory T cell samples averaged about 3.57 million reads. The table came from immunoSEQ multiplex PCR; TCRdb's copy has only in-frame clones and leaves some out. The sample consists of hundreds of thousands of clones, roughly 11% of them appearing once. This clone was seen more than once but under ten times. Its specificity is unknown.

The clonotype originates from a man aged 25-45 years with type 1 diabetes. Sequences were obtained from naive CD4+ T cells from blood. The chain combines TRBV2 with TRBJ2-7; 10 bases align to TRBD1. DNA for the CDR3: TGTGCCAGCATGGGACAGGGGCTGTACGAGCAGTACTTC. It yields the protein CASMGQGLYEQYF. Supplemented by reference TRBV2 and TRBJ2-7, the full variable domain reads EPEVTQTPSHQVTQMGQEVILRCVPISNHLYFYWYRQILGQKVEFLVSFYNNEISEKSEIFDDQFSVERPDGSNFTLKIRSTKLEDSAMYFCASMGQGLYEQYFGPGTRLTVT.